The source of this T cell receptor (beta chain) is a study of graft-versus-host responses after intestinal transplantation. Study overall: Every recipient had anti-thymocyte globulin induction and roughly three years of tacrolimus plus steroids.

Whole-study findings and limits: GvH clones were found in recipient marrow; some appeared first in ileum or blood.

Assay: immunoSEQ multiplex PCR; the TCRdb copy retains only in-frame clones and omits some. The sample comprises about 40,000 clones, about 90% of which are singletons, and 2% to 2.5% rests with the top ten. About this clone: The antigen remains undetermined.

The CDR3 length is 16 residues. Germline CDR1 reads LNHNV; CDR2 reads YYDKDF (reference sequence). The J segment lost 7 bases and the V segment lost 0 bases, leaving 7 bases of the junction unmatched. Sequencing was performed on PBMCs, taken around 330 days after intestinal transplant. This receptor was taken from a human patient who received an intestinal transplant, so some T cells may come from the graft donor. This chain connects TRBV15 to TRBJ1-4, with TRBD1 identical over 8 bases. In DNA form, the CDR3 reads TGTGCCACCAGCAGAGATTGGGACAGGCGGGGTGAAAAACTGTTTTTT. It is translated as CATSRDWDRRGEKLFF.